The sequence of this T cell receptor (beta chain) was determined in a study of cytomegalovirus exposure and HLA in healthy donors. Study findings and constraints: Some TCR beta chains (around 160 of them) were listed as cytomegalovirus-associated.

The PCR was carried out with 60 Vbeta primers and 13 Jbeta primers. Sequencing used immunoSEQ multiplex PCR; TCRdb keeps in-frame clones, though not all of them. The sample includes about 170,000 clones, approximately 71% of them seen just once. Comment on this clone: Antigen unknown.

V shed 5 bases and J shed 0 bases, with 11 bases lying between them. CDR3 length equals 14 residues. Germline CDR1 SGHRS, CDR2 YFSETQ. The sequence was obtained from a girl aged 10 to 17 in good health and CMV-seronegative. The V and J genes are TRBV5-1 and TRBJ1-2; tentatively, D is TRBD1 (6 bases). The sequenced sample was PBMCs. The CDR3: CASRPTGTNYGYTF. CDR3 DNA sequence: TGCGCCAGCAGGCCGACAGGTACTAACTATGGCTACACCTTC.